The 22 T cell receptor beta chains below were found in one sample sequenced in a study of PD-1 blockade in mismatch repair-deficient tumors. TCRdb keeps only in-frame clones here, not all; method: immunoSEQ multiplex PCR. The table lists some 70,000 clones, 60% to 80% of them singletons. The sequenced sample was peripheral blood, obtained 2 weeks after starting pembrolizumab. All receptors come from an adult with mismatch repair-deficient cancer.

The chain joins TRBV6-1 to TRBJ1-2, with TRBD1 as a possible D gene (5 bases). Between the trimmed V and J ends, which lost 6 bases and 2 bases, there was a span of 13 bases. Germline V CDR1 and CDR2: MNHNS, SASEGT. The length of the CDR3 is 14 residues. Here the CDR3 reads CASSPGGDNYGYTF. DNA of the CDR3: TGTGCCAGCAGCCCGGGGGGGGACAACTATGGCTACACCTTC.

This clone has just a few counts. The rearrangement links TRBV14 to TRBJ2-7; 9 nucleotides align to TRBD2. Germline V CDR1 and CDR2: SGHDN, FVKESK. The CDR3 has 15 residues. With V trimmed by 5 bases and J by 2 bases, 7 bases remained unmatched. The CDR3: CASSKQAGGTYEQYF. CDR3 coding DNA: TGTGCCAGCAGCAAACAAGCGGGAGGCACCTACGAGCAGTACTTC.

This chain uses TRBV18 with TRBJ2-3, with D uncertain. V was pared by 2 bases and J by 3 bases, with 6 bases between. CDR1 KGHSH and CDR2 LQKENI come from the germline V gene. The CDR3 is 13 residues long. The CDR3 nucleotides read TGTGCCAGCTCACCAGAAGAAACAGATACGCAGTATTTT. As protein: CASSPEETDTQYF.

In this sample, this clone turned up once. The chain joins TRBV5-8 to TRBJ2-5; D gene uncertain. V was trimmed by 0 bases and J by 0 bases, leaving 6 bases between them. CDR1 SGHTS and CDR2 YDEGEE come from the germline V gene. The CDR3 extends over 14 amino acids. For the CDR3, the DNA is TGTGCCAGCAGCTTGGTCACTAACCAAGAGACCCAGTACTTC. Its protein product is CASSLVTNQETQYF.

V usage is TRBV7-2 and J usage is TRBJ1-1, with D perhaps TRBD1 (6 bases). Between the trimmed V and J ends, which lost 6 bases and 1 base, there was a span of 15 bases. Germline V gives CDR1 SGHTA, CDR2 FQGNSA. The length of the CDR3 is 15 residues. The CDR3, as DNA: TGTGCCAGCAGGCCAACGACAGGAAGGAACACTGAAGCTTTCTTT. It codes for CASRPTTGRNTEAFF.

This chain connects TRBV10-3 to TRBJ2-2; D possibly corresponds to TRBD2 (5 bases). The length of the CDR3 is 15 residues. The germline V and J ends were trimmed by 5 bases and 0 bases, with 10 bases remaining between them. CDR1 is ENHRY and CDR2 is SYGVKD in the germline V gene. The CDR3 loop is CAISFRDANTGELFF. CDR3 DNA: TGTGCCATCAGTTTCCGGGATGCGAACACCGGGGAGCTGTTTTTT.

CDR3 in DNA: TGTGCCAGTAGTGCACTAGCTTCTGAGACCCAGTACTTC. It codes for CASSALASETQYF. The rearrangement joins TRBV19 to TRBJ2-5, with D possibly being TRBD2 (6 bases). The CDR3 spans 13 residues. The germline V and J ends were trimmed by 5 bases and 5 bases, with 12 bases remaining between them. Per germline, CDR1 LNHDA and CDR2 SQIVND (reference sequence).

To note about this clone: Compared with germline, one end of the junction differs, possibly owing to a read error. This chain connects TRBV7-2 to TRBJ2-7; 13 bases are a match to TRBD2. The CDR3 runs to 12 residues. Germline CDR1 SGHTA, CDR2 FQGNSA. The CDR3 DNA sequence: TGTGCCAGCAGCGGATCGGGACTAGCGGGAATTTTC. Amino acid sequence: CASSGSGLAGIF.

This clone was recorded once. The gene calls are TRBV18 and TRBJ2-1, with a possible D match to TRBD2 (6 bases). This CDR3 has 15 residues. Germline V gene lookup returns CDR1 KGHSH and CDR2 LQKENI. V was pared by 4 bases and J by 4 bases, with 14 bases between. The CDR3 reads CASSQRENEYNEQFF. DNA of the CDR3: TGTGCCAGCTCACAACGGGAGAACGAGTACAATGAGCAGTTCTTC.

There are a few counts of this clone. This sequence joins TRBV29-1 and TRBJ2-3; 7 bases fit TRBD2. With V trimmed by 4 bases and J by 3 bases, 7 bases remained unmatched. The CDR3 has 14 amino acids. Germline V gene lookup returns CDR1 SQVTM and CDR2 ANQGSEA. CDR3 bases: TGCAGCGTTGTAAGAGGGGAGGGTACAGATACGCAGTATTTT. This sequence encodes CSVVRGEGTDTQYF.

The V and J genes are TRBV4-3 and TRBJ2-1; TRBD2 matches 15 bases. In germline, CDR1 is LGHNA, CDR2 YSLEER. There are 17 residues in the CDR3. Trimming at V came to 4 bases and at J to 5 bases, leaving 6 bases not matched to a gene. The DNA of the CDR3 is TGCGCCAGCAGCCCAGGACTAGCGGGGGGGGGTAACAATGAGCAGTTCTTC. Its protein is CASSPGLAGGGNNEQFF.

The rearrangement uses TRBV6-6 and TRBJ2-3; TRBD2 matches at 8 bases. The trim removed 8 bases at V and 4 bases at J, leaving 11 bases unmatched. The CDR3 totals 15 residues. CDR1 and CDR2 (germline): MNHNY, SVGAGI (reference sequence). The CDR3 sequence: CASGLGGGSSDTQYF. Written as DNA, the CDR3 is TGTGCCAGCGGCCTCGGGGGGGGAAGCTCAGATACGCAGTATTTT.

This clone was counted a single time. The chain employs TRBV6-5 and TRBJ1-1; the match to TRBD1 covers 7 bases. CDR1 MNHEY and CDR2 SVGAGI come from the germline V gene. The CDR3 contains 15 residues. The V segment lost 5 bases and the J segment 6 bases; nucleotides outside the gene matches: 12. The CDR3 DNA reads TGTGCCAGCAGTCCATCCGACAGGGACGGCTCTGAAGCTTTCTTT. It translates to CASSPSDRDGSEAFF.

This sequence joins TRBV25-1 and TRBJ1-2; D gene ambiguous. The CDR3 is 12 amino acids. Germline V CDR1 and CDR2: MGHDK, SYGVNS. V lost 3 bases to trimming and J lost 4 bases, with 6 bases between them. The chain's CDR3 is CASSDQVYGYTF. CDR3 nucleotides: TGTGCCAGCAGTGACCAAGTCTATGGCTACACCTTC.

The gene calls are TRBV2 and TRBJ2-1; possible D gene TRBD2, 6 bases. V lost 5 bases and J lost 0, with 8 bases in between. Looked up from germline, CDR1 is SNHLY and CDR2 is FYNNEI. The CDR3 sequence is 14 residues long. The DNA for the CDR3 is TGTGCCAGCAGTCTGACTAGCTCCTACAATGAGCAGTTCTTC. The encoded protein is CASSLTSSYNEQFF.

The chain recombines TRBV11-2 with TRBJ2-7, with 8 bases identical to TRBD2. The CDR3 spans 15 residues. Per the germline V gene, CDR1 is SGHAT and CDR2 is FQNNGV. V lost 5 bases to trimming and J lost 0 bases; unmatched junction nucleotides: 6. This chain's CDR3 is CASSTRAGGSYEQYF. DNA for the CDR3: TGTGCCAGCAGCACGCGGGCGGGGGGCTCCTACGAGCAGTACTTC.

This chain uses TRBV11-3 with TRBJ2-2, with 7 bases matching TRBD2. V trimming: 1 base; J trimming: 3 bases; junction bases outside the gene matches: 8. Germline CDR1 reads SGHNT; CDR2 reads YENEEA. The CDR3 runs to 17 residues. The CDR3 nucleotides are TGTGCCAGCAGCTTAGCACGGCTAGCGGAGGACACCGGGGAGCTGTTTTTT. Its translation is CASSLARLAEDTGELFF.

The chain uses TRBV6-5 and TRBJ2-1, with 7 nucleotides matching TRBD1. Germline V gene lookup returns CDR1 MNHEY and CDR2 SVGAGI. The junction had 4 bases not matched to a gene; V was cut back by 4 bases and J by 4 bases. CDR3 length: 14 residues. CDR3 DNA sequence: TGTGCCAGCAGTTGGGGACAGAGATACAATGAGCAGTTCTTC. This codes for CASSWGQRYNEQFF.

The chain carries TRBV27 and TRBJ1-1, with D hard to call. The V end lost 0 bases, the J end lost 0 bases, and 5 bases lay between the germline ends. CDR1 MNHEY and CDR2 SMNVEV come from the germline V gene (reference sequence). The CDR3 spans 14 residues. CDR3 residues: CASSLSRLNTEAFF. CDR3 nucleotide sequence: TGTGCCAGCAGTTTATCGAGGTTGAACACTGAAGCTTTCTTT.

The V call is TRBV29-1, the J call TRBJ1-1; TRBD1 is a possible D gene (6 bases). In germline, CDR1 is SQVTM, CDR2 ANQGSEA. CDR3 length equals 12 residues. V lost 6 bases, J lost 10 bases, and 18 bases lay in between. CDR3 region: CSVSQGNVGAFF. The CDR3 DNA reads TGCAGCGTGTCACAGGGCAACGTGGGAGCTTTCTTT.

V gene TRBV4-2 combines with J gene TRBJ1-4; D is uncertain. V was trimmed by 4 bases and J by 8 bases, leaving 8 bases between them. The CDR3 has 12 amino acids. Looked up from germline, CDR1 is LGHNA and CDR2 is YNFKEQ. This CDR3 is CASSRRAEKLFF. DNA for the CDR3: TGTGCCAGCAGCCGCCGGGCCGAAAAACTGTTTTTT.

The DNA of the CDR3 is TGTGCCAGCAGTAAGAGGCGAAGCAATCAGCCCCAGCATTTT. Translating gives CASSKRRSNQPQHF. The chain employs TRBV2 and TRBJ1-5; D unclear. Between the trimmed V and J ends, which lost 5 bases and 1 base, there was a span of 9 bases. CDR1 and CDR2 (germline): SNHLY, FYNNEI. CDR3 length: 14 residues.